This entry lists 26 T cell receptor beta chains sequenced from one sample in a study of blood T cells in healthy people across ages. A second PCR of 7 to 11 cycles used a sample-barcoded 5' primer and a J-beta primer mix. TCRdb re-called the 5' RACE reads with MiXCR, one entry per CDR3 protein. This table holds approximately 800,000 distinct CDR3 sequences, roughly 40% found once. The specimen sequenced was blood. These receptors all come from a man aged 18 to 29 in good health.

As regards this clonotype: The junction departs from germline at one end; a sequencing error may be responsible. The chain recombines TRBV5-5 with TRBJ1-5; no clear D. The germline gives CDR1 SGHKS, CDR2 YYEKEE (reference sequence). This CDR3 has 12 residues. The CDR3, as DNA: TGTGCCGGCAGCTTGCAGGATCAGCCCCAGCATTTT. This gives the protein CAGSLQDQPQHF.

The rearrangement links TRBV7-2 to TRBJ2-2; D remains unclear. This CDR3 comprises 13 residues. Germline CDR1 reads SGHTA; CDR2 reads FQGNSA. Trimming left V 5 bases short and J 3 bases short, with 7 bases between. The CDR3 DNA is TGTGCCAGCAGCCAACCTTACACCGGGGAGCTGTTTTTT. It yields the protein CASSQPYTGELFF.

A word on this clonotype: A read error may be the cause here, since a much bigger clone is one base away. The rearrangement joins TRBV6-2 or TRBV6-3 to TRBJ2-1, with D maybe TRBD2 (5 bases). The V gene lost 3 bases and the J gene lost 3 bases, with 12 bases spanning the gap. The V gene's germline CDR1 is MNHEY and CDR2 SVGEGT. This CDR3 spans 15 amino acids. The CDR3 here is CASSYKAGGYNEQFF. For the CDR3, the DNA is TGTGCCAGCAGTTATAAGGCGGGCGGCTACAATGAGCAGTTCTTC.

This clonotype was observed a handful of times. The rearrangement uses TRBV20-1 and TRBJ2-1, with 14 bases fitting TRBD2. Germline V lookup: CDR1 DFQATT, CDR2 SNEGSKA (reference sequence). CDR3 length: 15 amino acids. The V segment lost 4 bases and the J segment 5 bases; nucleotides outside the gene matches: 4. The CDR3 DNA sequence: TGCAGTGCTACCGGGACTAGCGGGAGAGACAATGAGCAGTTCTTC. It translates to CSATGTSGRDNEQFF.

This rearrangement joins TRBV12-3 or TRBV12-4 to TRBJ2-2; tentative D call: TRBD2 (6 bases). Trimming cost V 5 bases and J 6 bases, with 19 bases left between them. This CDR3 spans 16 amino acids. DNA of the CDR3: TGTGCCAGCAGTCCCGGACTAAAGATGGGTTCCGGGGAGCTGTTTTTT. Translated: CASSPGLKMGSGELFF.

This clonotype was detected many times. V is TRBV5-1 and J is TRBJ1-1, with no clear D. The CDR3 loop spans 14 amino acids. CDR1 is SGHRS and CDR2 is YFSETQ in the germline V gene. Trimming took 0 bases from V and 1 from J, leaving 7 bases between them. CDR3 loop: CASSLAGTNTEAFF. CDR3 in DNA: TGCGCCAGCAGCTTGGCGGGCACGAACACTGAAGCTTTCTTT.

The chain couples TRBV21-1 to TRBJ2-5. TRBV21-1 is a recognized pseudogene. The CDR3 has 12 amino acids. For the CDR3, the DNA is TGTGCCAGCAGCAAATATCCAGAGACCCAGTACTTC. It yields the protein CASSKYPETQYF.

This sequence joins TRBV29-1 and TRBJ1-1; the match to TRBD1 covers 10 bases. J gave up 4 bases and V 7 bases, and 6 bases lay outside the gene matches. From germline, CDR1 is SQVTM and CDR2 ANQGSEA. The CDR3 is made up of 13 amino acids. Here the CDR3 reads CSALTGGGTEAFF. The CDR3 DNA follows: TGCAGCGCCCTGACAGGGGGCGGCACTGAAGCTTTCTTT.

The CDR3 DNA is TGCGCCAGCAGCTGGGAGACAGGGGGCACTGGAAACACCATATATTTT. This encodes CASSWETGGTGNTIYF. The rearrangement links TRBV5-1 to TRBJ1-3, with 10 nucleotides matching TRBD1. The germline gives CDR1 SGHRS, CDR2 YFSETQ. Unmatched junction bases numbered 5, after V lost 3 bases and J lost 2 bases. The length of the CDR3 is 16 residues.

This clonotype was seen only a few times. This chain connects TRBV5-1 to TRBJ2-1; tentative D call: TRBD1 (5 bases). Germline assignment: CDR1 SGHRS and CDR2 YFSETQ. Trimming stripped 0 bases from V and 0 bases from J, with 13 bases between. The CDR3 contains 17 residues. The CDR3: CASSLDGHPSSYNEQFF. Written as DNA, the CDR3 is TGCGCCAGCAGCTTGGACGGACACCCGAGCTCCTACAATGAGCAGTTCTTC.

This clonotype was recorded many times. This chain joins TRBV20-1 and TRBJ2-1; 10 bases are shared with TRBD2. The CDR3 sequence is 15 residues long. The J segment lost 8 bases and the V segment lost 3 bases, leaving 10 bases of the junction unmatched. CDR1 and CDR2 from the germline V gene are DFQATT and SNEGSKA (reference sequence). This CDR3 reads CSARDSSGGAHEQFF. In DNA, the CDR3 is TGCAGTGCTAGGGATTCGAGCGGGGGGGCTCATGAGCAGTTCTTC.

This clonotype occurred a few times. This may come from a read error, since a much larger clone is one base off. The chain recombines TRBV12-3 or TRBV12-4 with TRBJ2-5; 7 bases agree with TRBD1. The end of the DNA aligns better with TRBJ2-1, so the J call may be wrong. The CDR3 runs 15 residues. CDR3 protein: CASSPVGTDQETQFF. The CDR3 DNA is TGTGCCAGCAGTCCCGTGGGGACAGACCAAGAGACCCAGTTCTTC.

This chain connects TRBV9 to TRBJ2-3; 7 nucleotides agree with TRBD1. The CDR3 consists of 14 residues. Trimming removed 3 bases from V and 4 bases from J; junction bases left unmatched: 5. CDR1 and CDR2 from the germline V gene are SGDLS and YYNGEE. CDR3: CASSAPTGPDTQYF. CDR3 bases: TGTGCCAGCAGCGCCCCGACAGGGCCAGATACGCAGTATTTT. Full variable domain (missing parts from reference TRBV9 and TRBJ2-3): DSGVTQTPKHLITATGQRVTLRCSPRSGDLSVYWYQQSLDQGLQFLIQYYNGEERAKGNILERFSAQQFPDLHSELNLSSLELGDSALYFCASSAPTGPDTQYFGPGTRLTVL.

The chain combines TRBV5-1 with TRBJ1-4; D may be TRBD1 (5 bases). Germline CDR1 is SGHRS and CDR2 is YFSETQ. Trimming cost V 0 bases and J 8 bases, with 11 bases left between them. CDR3 length equals 14 residues. The CDR3 region has the DNA TGCGCCAGCAGCTTGGAGTATGAGGGGGAAAAACTGTTTTTT. Protein product: CASSLEYEGEKLFF.

The table lists this clonotype with a few counts. The V and J genes are TRBV7-2 and TRBJ1-1; D call uncertain. The V gene lost 5 bases and the J gene lost 1 base, with 8 bases spanning the gap. Germline loops: CDR1 SGHTA, CDR2 FQGNSA. The CDR3 runs 13 residues. The CDR3 DNA is TGTGCCAGCAGCCGACCCCGGAACACTGAAGCTTTCTTT. Translating it yields CASSRPRNTEAFF.

The chain links TRBV7-2 to TRBJ1-1; D gene unclear. The CDR3 extends over 13 amino acids. Trimming took 5 bases from V and 5 from J, leaving 12 bases between them. Germline CDR1 reads SGHTA; CDR2 reads FQGNSA. The DNA for the CDR3 is TGTGCCAGCAGCGTCGAAGCAAGGACTGAAGCTTTCTTT. It codes for CASSVEARTEAFF.

This clonotype turned up a few times. V and J are TRBV20-1 and TRBJ2-3; 8 bases map to TRBD1. The CDR3 sequence is 14 residues long. Per the germline V gene, CDR1 is DFQATT and CDR2 is SNEGSKA (reference sequence). Germline trimming cut 6 bases from V and 1 base from J; bases unmatched to any gene: 6. DNA of the CDR3: TGCAGTGCAAATCCGGGACAGGGCACAGATACGCAGTATTTT. Residues: CSANPGQGTDTQYF.

The chain has TRBV2 and TRBJ1-6, with D hard to call. Germline CDR1 reads SNHLY; CDR2 reads FYNNEI. Trimming removed 8 bases at V and 14 bases at J, with 22 bases between. This CDR3 has 14 amino acids. CDR3 loop: CASLSNPGQGTLHF. The CDR3 DNA is TGTGCCAGCCTCAGCAACCCGGGCCAAGGGACCCTCCACTTT.

This clonotype was seen a handful of times. The chain combines TRBV7-8 with TRBJ2-7; TRBD1 is a possible D gene (5 bases). The V and J ends lost 1 base and 0 bases respectively, with 13 bases between them. This CDR3 is built from 16 residues. CDR1 is SGHVS, CDR2 FQNEAQ, per germline. The CDR3 spells CASSLVQGISSYEQYF. Here the CDR3 DNA reads TGTGCCAGCAGCTTAGTCCAGGGAATAAGCTCCTACGAGCAGTACTTC.

The chain has TRBV20-1 and TRBJ2-3, with TRBD2 matching over 12 bases. This CDR3 has 16 residues. Germline V gene data show CDR1 as DFQATT and CDR2 as SNEGSKA (reference sequence). V lost 3 bases, J lost 5 bases, and 9 bases stayed unmatched. The DNA for the CDR3 is TGCAGTGCTAGCGAGGCTAGCGGGGGGGCCTTAGATACGCAGTATTTT. The encoded protein is CSASEASGGALDTQYF.

This clonotype was picked up many times. CDR3 loop: CASSPHPRDHNEQFF. The CDR3, as DNA: TGTGCCAGCAGTCCCCATCCCAGGGACCACAATGAGCAGTTCTTC. The chain joins TRBV12-3 or TRBV12-4 to TRBJ2-1, with D perhaps TRBD1 or TRBD2 (5 bases each). This CDR3 has 15 residues. V dropped 5 bases and J dropped 5 bases, with 16 bases sitting between them.

V is TRBV14 and J is TRBJ1-2; D unresolved. Germline assignment: CDR1 SGHDN and CDR2 FVKESK. The CDR3 extends over 13 amino acids. The V end was cut by 2 bases, the J end by 8 bases, with 12 bases between. CDR3 residues: CASSQQHTDGYTF. As DNA, the CDR3 is TGTGCCAGCAGCCAACAACACACGGACGGCTACACCTTC.

The chain couples TRBV4-3 to TRBJ2-3; a possible D gene is TRBD2 (6 bases). The germline CDR1 and CDR2 sequences are LGHNA and YSLEER. The CDR3 extends over 17 amino acids. V lost 0 bases to trimming and J lost 3 bases, with 16 bases between them. Here the CDR3 reads CASSQDPGGAVTDTQYF. CDR3 nucleotides: TGCGCCAGCAGCCAAGACCCGGGCGGGGCGGTGACAGATACGCAGTATTTT.

About this clonotype itself: This clone may be a read error of a much larger clone one base away. The rearrangement uses TRBV10-3 and TRBJ1-5; TRBD1 is a possible D gene (6 bases). Per germline, CDR1 ENHRY and CDR2 SYGVKD. The length of the CDR3 is 13 residues. Deletions cut 9 bases from V and 4 bases from J, with 13 bases between. Here the CDR3 reads CAIHRDSNQPQHF. CDR3 coding DNA: TGTGCCATACACAGGGATTCTAATCAGCCCCAGCATTTT.

On this clonotype itself: Being one base from a much bigger clone, this may be a read error. The chain is built from TRBV7-2 and TRBJ2-1, with 8 nucleotides matching TRBD2. With 3 bases clipped from V and 10 bases from J, the junction kept 8 bases outside the gene matches. Germline CDR1 is SGHTA and CDR2 is FQGNSA. This CDR3 has 14 amino acids. The CDR3 loop reads CASSFGGGSYEQFF. Here the CDR3 DNA reads TGTGCCAGCAGCTTTGGCGGGGGGTCCTACGAGCAGTTCTTC.

This clonotype has more than one count but fewer than ten. The rearrangement joins TRBV2 to TRBJ2-7, with a weak D call TRBD1 (5 bases). In germline, CDR1 is SNHLY, CDR2 FYNNEI. This CDR3 is 14 amino acids long. The V gene lost 4 bases and the J gene lost 3 bases, with 13 bases spanning the gap. CDR3 sequence (DNA): TGTGCCAGCAGTGCGGGTAGACAGCACTACGAGCAGTACTTC. Protein product: CASSAGRQHYEQYF.